The present TCR beta chain was sequenced within a study of blood T cell repertoires in COVID-19. Study background: T cells, B-cell-depleted T cells, or PBMCs supplied cDNA or gDNA.

About this clone: A junction boundary mismatches the germline segment, possibly from a read error.

Clones were read by immunoSEQ multiplex PCR, and TCRdb kept only the in-frame ones, dropping some. The table records about 320,000 clones, 90% of them present only once. Participant age was roughly 18 to 100 years, and participants resided in approximately 25 US areas. Participant-given clinical history determined each cohort assignment. The V gene's germline CDR1 is LNHNV and CDR2 YYDKDF (reference sequence). There are 14 residues in the CDR3. The J gene is TRBJ2-5, the V gene TRBV15; D possibly corresponds to TRBD2 (6 bases). The sequence was obtained from a woman between 25 and 40 years old who had been exposed to COVID-19. Sequencing was performed on PBMCs or T cells enriched from blood (not recorded which). The CDR3 sequence is CATTRIRGRETQYF. Here the CDR3 DNA reads TGTGCCACCACCAGAATCCGGGGGAGGGAGACCCAGTACTTC.